Below, one T cell receptor (beta chain) is given with its context. What it recognizes is unknown. These data are taken from a study of T cell responses to AZD1222 COVID-19 vaccine. This CDR3 comprises 14 residues. The V gene end was trimmed by 6 bases and the J gene end by 7 bases; junction bases not matched to a gene: 8. Germline assignment: CDR1 SNHLY and CDR2 FYNNEI. The data were produced by immunoSEQ multiplex PCR, yet TCRdb's version contains in-frame clones alone and is incomplete. The sample has some 150,000 clones, around 92% seen once. Broader study findings: After two AZD1222 doses, spike-specific TCR breadth and depth rose versus day 0. White British ancestry dominated among donors, who included more females, and clonal diversity was possibly underestimated. Targets within unmutated variant regions were reportedly found for nearly half of spike-specific TCRs. After the peak T cell response, and only then, were repertoires sampled.

This sequence was found in an adult who received the AZD1222 COVID-19 vaccine. The gene calls are TRBV2 and TRBJ1-5; 8 bases agree with TRBD1. Specimen: peripheral blood, collected 28 days after the second AZD1222 dose. The CDR3 DNA reads TGTGCCAGCAGCCTCGGACAGGGTCCCCAGCCCCAGCATTTT. Residues: CASSLGQGPQPQHF.